This TCR beta chain was obtained from a study of early T cells in non-severe SARS-CoV-2 infection. Study as a whole: Alpha and beta chains were unpaired, from unsorted whole-blood bulk RNA. Study-wide results and limits: In VDJdb matching, anti-spike CD8 responses were favored while private and CD4 specificities went missing.

This CDR3 contains 13 residues. The germline V and J ends were trimmed by 1 base and 4 bases, with 8 bases remaining between them. Germline CDR1 SGHRS, CDR2 YFSETQ. Attached unique molecular identifiers marked individual cDNA molecules. TCRdb called the 5' RACE reads again in MiXCR, with one record for every CDR3 protein. The table lists tens of thousands of distinct CDR3 sequences, 6.2% of them singletons. The sample holds many counts of this clonotype. Its antigen is as yet unknown. The clonotype was recovered from an adult who was a healthcare worker with PCR-confirmed SARS-CoV-2 infection or an uninfected control (not recorded which). The sequences come from whole blood, collected at baseline. The chain employs TRBV5-1 and TRBJ1-2; D gene unclear. As DNA, the CDR3 is TGCGCCAGCAGCTTGTCCACCTTCTATGGCTACACCTTC. Protein sequence: CASSLSTFYGYTF.